Shown below are 16 T cell receptor beta chains from a single sample sequenced in a study of breast tumors, draining lymph nodes, adjacent tissues. In TCRdb, the multiplex PCR reads were re-called with MiXCR into one record per CDR3 protein. The data show more than 250,000 distinct CDR3 sequences, 30% to 35% seen once. Samples came from axillary lymph nodes draining the breast cancer. Source material: axillary lymph node tissue. These receptors were collected from a female donor with breast cancer. Some clones in this sample may be carry-over from other donors' samples.

This clonotype was observed many times. This chain links TRBV6-9 with TRBJ1-2; TRBD1 is a possible D gene (6 bases). V was clipped by 11 bases and J by 0 bases, with 16 bases between them. Germline V gene data show CDR1 as MNHGY and CDR2 as SVAAGI. The CDR3 spans 14 residues. The CDR3 loop is CARGDRPSNYGYTF. CDR3 DNA sequence: TGTGCCCGGGGTGACAGGCCTTCTAACTATGGCTACACCTTC.

Many counts were recorded for this clonotype. The V call is TRBV6-4, the J call TRBJ1-2, with D perhaps TRBD1 (5 bases). CDR1 is MRHNA and CDR2 is SNTAGT in the germline V gene. Trimming stripped 5 bases from V and 2 bases from J, with 24 bases between. CDR3 length: 18 residues. CDR3 loop: CASSPHRGGGRINYGYTF. The CDR3 DNA reads as TGTGCCAGCAGTCCCCACCGGGGGGGAGGACGGATCAACTATGGCTACACCTTC.

About this clonotype: A read error is possible here, since a much larger clone lies one base away. The V and J genes are TRBV5-8 and TRBJ2-3; D perhaps matches TRBD2 (6 bases). The CDR3 length is 17 residues. The V and J ends lost 5 bases and 7 bases respectively, with 26 bases between them. Germline lookup yields CDR1 SGHTS and CDR2 YDEGEE. Written as DNA, the CDR3 is TGTGCCAGCAGTTTTACAGGCTCCGGGAGATCTGCAAATACGCAGTATTTT. This encodes CASSFTGSGRSANTQYF.

This clonotype has a count of ten or more. The J gene is TRBJ2-5, the V gene TRBV9; D remains unclear. V was shortened by 4 bases and J by 14 bases, with 24 bases between the two germline ends. The CDR3 spans 14 residues. Germline V gives CDR1 SGDLS, CDR2 YYNGEE. CDR3 coding DNA: TGTGCCAGCAGCCCCTCCGTGTCCGGCGCACCCGTCTACTTC. This gives the protein CASSPSVSGAPVYF.

The V call is TRBV30, the J call TRBJ2-5; perhaps D is TRBD1 or TRBD2 (5 bases each). CDR3 length: 15 amino acids. V lost 5 bases and J lost 5, with 21 bases in between. CDR1 is GTSNPN and CDR2 is SVGIG in the germline V gene (reference sequence). The CDR3: CAWGPVGVGSETQYF. As DNA, the CDR3 is TGTGCCTGGGGACCGGTGGGGGTAGGGTCTGAGACCCAGTACTTC.

For this clonotype: One end of the junction fails to match germline, which may point to a read error. The chain has TRBV18 and TRBJ1-4; no definite D call. In germline, CDR1 is KGHSH, CDR2 LQKENI. The CDR3 sequence is 14 residues long. CDR3 in amino acids: CASSLGKANEKPFF. In DNA, the CDR3 is TGTGCCAGCTCACTCGGGAAGGCTAATGAAAAACCGTTTTTT. The full variable domain, rest sourced from reference TRBV18 and TRBJ1-4, is NAGVMQNPRHLVRRRGQEARLRCSPMKGHSHVYWYRQLPEEGLKFMVYLQKENIIDESGMPKERFSAEFPKEGPSILRIQQVVRGDSAAYFCASSLGKANEKPFFGSGTQLSVL.

This clonotype has just a few counts. V and J are TRBV12-3 or TRBV12-4 and TRBJ2-1, with 12 bases aligning to TRBD2. The length of the CDR3 is 20 residues. V trimming: 6 bases; J trimming: 5 bases; junction bases outside the gene matches: 20. DNA for the CDR3: TGTGCCAGCAGAGTCTTCCAACTAGCGGGAGGTGGGGGAGAGAACAATGAGCAGTTCTTC. Encoded protein: CASRVFQLAGGGGENNEQFF.

This clonotype was seen a few times. The chain couples TRBV3-1 to TRBJ1-2, with D unresolved. From germline, CDR1 is LGHDT and CDR2 YNNKEL (reference sequence). Trimming cost V 0 bases and J 4 bases, with 9 bases left between them. The CDR3 runs 14 residues. In nucleotides, the CDR3 is TGTGCCAGCAGCCAAGAGGCTCGGGGCTATGGCTACACCTTC. Its translation is CASSQEARGYGYTF.

As for this clonotype: A much larger clone sits a single nucleotide away, making a read error possible. J is TRBJ2-1 and V is TRBV9, with 9 bases matching TRBD2. The CDR3 consists of 20 residues. V shed 5 bases and J 0 bases; nucleotides not matched to a gene: 18. Germline V CDR1 and CDR2: SGDLS, YYNGEE. The CDR3 DNA sequence: TGTGCCAGCAGTCAGGGTGGACTAGCGAAGTATCTGAACTCCTACAATGAGCAGTTCTTC. It codes for CASSQGGLAKYLNSYNEQFF.

A single count supports this clonotype. The chain joins TRBV30 to TRBJ1-1; 7 nucleotides match TRBD1. The CDR3 totals 13 residues. With 4 bases clipped from V and 4 bases from J, the junction kept 6 bases outside the gene matches. Germline assignment: CDR1 GTSNPN and CDR2 SVGIG (reference sequence). In DNA, the CDR3 is TGTGCCTGGACAGGGGGTTCTATCACTGAAGCTTTCTTT. It translates to CAWTGGSITEAFF. The whole variable domain, remainder taken from reference TRBV30 and TRBJ1-1, is SQTIHQWPATLVQPVGSPLSLECTVEGTSNPNLYWYRQAAGRGLQLLFYSVGIGQISSEVPQNLSASRPQDRQFILSSKKLLLSDSGFYLCAWTGGSITEAFFGQGTRLTVV.

At least ten counts were recorded for this clonotype. The chain is built from TRBV6-6 and TRBJ1-3, with D unresolved. Germline CDR1 reads MNHNY; CDR2 reads SVGAGI (reference sequence). V was clipped by 10 bases and J by 4 bases, with 11 bases between them. The CDR3 length is 12 residues. CDR3 nucleotide sequence: TGTGCCACCTCGGGTGGGGGAAACACCATATATTTT. Protein: CATSGGGNTIYF.

The V and J genes are TRBV5-8 and TRBJ2-6; 11 bases agree with TRBD1. This CDR3 comprises 18 residues. The trim removed 4 bases at V and 9 bases at J, leaving 15 bases unmatched. The V gene's germline CDR1 is SGHTS and CDR2 YDEGEE. CDR3 protein: CASSAGTGGISLGNVLTF. Written as DNA, the CDR3 is TGTGCCAGCAGCGCCGGGACAGGGGGAATTTCTCTTGGCAACGTCCTGACTTTC.

This clonotype was detected ten times or more. The gene calls are TRBV25-1 and TRBJ2-7, with D maybe TRBD1 (6 bases). The length of the CDR3 is 12 residues. V shed 6 bases and J shed 2 bases, with 8 bases lying between them. CDR1 and CDR2 from the germline V gene are MGHDK and SYGVNS. In DNA form, the CDR3 reads TGTGCCAGCAGGGGGACACCCTACGAGCAGTACTTC. This encodes CASRGTPYEQYF.

This clonotype was recorded many times. The genes are TRBV20-1 and TRBJ2-5; tentatively, D is TRBD2 (6 bases). The V end lost 6 bases, the J end lost 5 bases, and 13 bases lay between the germline ends. Germline CDR1 reads DFQATT; CDR2 reads SNEGSKA (reference sequence). The length of the CDR3 is 12 residues. The CDR3 nucleotides read TGCAGTGCGACGGGGGACGGGGAGACCCAGTACTTC. Protein sequence: CSATGDGETQYF.

This clonotype was observed at least ten times. The rearrangement links TRBV19 to TRBJ2-2; TRBD2 agrees at 8 bases. CDR3 length equals 16 residues. J gave up 5 bases and V 6 bases, and 11 bases lay outside the gene matches. CDR1 and CDR2 (germline): LNHDA, SQIVND (reference sequence). The CDR3 loop reads CASRSGAGVGTGELFF. The CDR3 coding sequence is TGTGCCAGTAGGTCAGGAGCGGGAGTTGGGACCGGGGAGCTGTTTTTT.

This clonotype was seen many times. The CDR3 is CSAGSGGPGEQYF. CDR3 bases: TGCAGTGCTGGCTCGGGAGGGCCGGGCGAGCAGTACTTC. The chain has TRBV20-1 and TRBJ2-7; 8 bases line up with TRBD2. CDR1 DFQATT and CDR2 SNEGSKA come from the germline V gene (reference sequence). The CDR3 is 13 amino acids. Trimming removed 5 bases from V and 6 bases from J; junction bases left unmatched: 9.